This TCR beta chain was documented in a study of T cells in narcolepsy. At the level of the study: Enrolled donors included narcolepsy type 1 or type 2 patients and healthy controls. Findings and caveats of the study: No autoreactive T cell clone sequences appeared in some memory CD4+ repertoires. Healthy controls reportedly lacked the autoreactive clonotypes serially found in patients' blood. Same-patient CSF and blood CD4+ T cell clonotypes included HCRT-specific and TRIB2-specific autoreactive ones.

For this clone: What it recognizes is unknown.

The table came from immunoSEQ multiplex PCR; TCRdb's copy has only in-frame clones and leaves some out. The sample shows more than 30,000 clones, 70% to 80% of them seen only once. This TCR derives from a human donor with narcolepsy. The sequencing sample was made of CD45RA- memory CD4+ T cells from PBMCs.

The CDR3 region has the DNA TGCGCCAGCAGCCTAGAGGGGACTTCTCAGGCCTACGAGCAGTACTTC. Its translation is CASSLEGTSQAYEQYF. The gene calls are TRBV5-1 and TRBJ2-5; perhaps TRBD2 as D (6 bases). Near its end, the DNA agrees better with TRBJ2-7, so the J call may be wrong. Germline CDR1 and CDR2: SGHRS and YFSETQ. This CDR3 comprises 16 residues.